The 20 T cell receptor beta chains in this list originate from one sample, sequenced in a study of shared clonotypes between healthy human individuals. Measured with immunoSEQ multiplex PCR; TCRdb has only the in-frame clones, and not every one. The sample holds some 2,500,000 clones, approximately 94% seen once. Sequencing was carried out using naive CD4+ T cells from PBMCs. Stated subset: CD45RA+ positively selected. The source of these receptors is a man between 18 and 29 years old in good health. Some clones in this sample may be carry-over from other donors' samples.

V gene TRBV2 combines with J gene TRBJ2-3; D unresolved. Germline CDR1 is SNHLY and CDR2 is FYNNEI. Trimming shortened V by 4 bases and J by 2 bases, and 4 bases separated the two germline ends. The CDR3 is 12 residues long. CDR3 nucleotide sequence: TGTGCCAGCAGTGTCAACACAGATACGCAGTATTTT. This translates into CASSVNTDTQYF. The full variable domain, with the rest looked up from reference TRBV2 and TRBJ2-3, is EPEVTQTPSHQVTQMGQEVILRCVPISNHLYFYWYRQILGQKVEFLVSFYNNEISEKSEIFDDQFSVERPDGSNFTLKIRSTKLEDSAMYFCASSVNTDTQYFGPGTRLTVL.

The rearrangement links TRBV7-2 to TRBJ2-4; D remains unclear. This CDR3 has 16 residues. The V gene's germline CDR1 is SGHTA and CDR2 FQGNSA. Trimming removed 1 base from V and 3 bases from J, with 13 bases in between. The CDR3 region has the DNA TGTGCCAGCAGCTTAGTTCTCCCTTCGGGCAAAAACATTCAGTACTTC. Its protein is CASSLVLPSGKNIQYF.

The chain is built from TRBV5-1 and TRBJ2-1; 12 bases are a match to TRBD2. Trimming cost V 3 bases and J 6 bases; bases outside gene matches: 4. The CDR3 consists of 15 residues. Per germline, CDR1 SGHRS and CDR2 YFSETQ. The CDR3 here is CASSWTSGIGNEQFF. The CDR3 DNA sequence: TGCGCCAGCAGCTGGACTAGCGGGATTGGCAATGAGCAGTTCTTC. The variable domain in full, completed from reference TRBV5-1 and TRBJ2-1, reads KAGVTQTPRYLIKTRGQQVTLSCSPISGHRSVSWYQQTPGQGLQFLFEYFSETQRNKGNFPGRFSGRQFSNSRSEMNVSTLELGDSALYLCASSWTSGIGNEQFFGPGTRLTVL.

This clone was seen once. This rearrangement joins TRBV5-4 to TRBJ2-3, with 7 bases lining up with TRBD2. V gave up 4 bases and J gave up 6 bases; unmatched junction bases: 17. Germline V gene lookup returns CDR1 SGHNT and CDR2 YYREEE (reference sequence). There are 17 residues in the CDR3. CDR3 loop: CASSHPRFAGALDTQYF. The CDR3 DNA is TGTGCCAGCAGCCACCCTCGGTTCGCGGGAGCTTTGGATACGCAGTATTTT.

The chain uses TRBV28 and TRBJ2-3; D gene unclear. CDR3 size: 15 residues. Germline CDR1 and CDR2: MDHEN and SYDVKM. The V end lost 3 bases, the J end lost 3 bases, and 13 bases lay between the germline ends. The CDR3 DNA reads TGTGCCAGCAGTTTTAACTCCCCTGCTACAGATACGCAGTATTTT. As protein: CASSFNSPATDTQYF.

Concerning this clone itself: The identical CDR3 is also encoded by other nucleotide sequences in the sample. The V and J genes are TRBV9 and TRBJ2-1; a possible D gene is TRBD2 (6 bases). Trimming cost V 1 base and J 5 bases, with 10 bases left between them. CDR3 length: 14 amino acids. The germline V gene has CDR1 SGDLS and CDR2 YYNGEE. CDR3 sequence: CASSVTAGNNEQFF. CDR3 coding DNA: TGTGCCAGCAGCGTAACGGCGGGAAACAATGAGCAGTTCTTC.

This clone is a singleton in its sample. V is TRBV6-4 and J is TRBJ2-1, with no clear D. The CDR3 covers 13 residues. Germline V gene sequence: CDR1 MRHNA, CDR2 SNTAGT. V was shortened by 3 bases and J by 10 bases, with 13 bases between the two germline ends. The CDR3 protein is CASSETHQREQFF. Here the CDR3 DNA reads TGTGCCAGCAGTGAGACCCATCAACGAGAGCAGTTCTTC.

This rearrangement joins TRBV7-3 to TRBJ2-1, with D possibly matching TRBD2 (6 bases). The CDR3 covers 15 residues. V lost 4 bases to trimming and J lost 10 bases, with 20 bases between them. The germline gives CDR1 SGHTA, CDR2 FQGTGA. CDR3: CASSSYGTAVREQFF. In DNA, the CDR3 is TGTGCCAGCAGCTCCTACGGGACTGCAGTACGGGAGCAGTTCTTC.

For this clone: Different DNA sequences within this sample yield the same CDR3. CDR3 in DNA: TGTGCCAGCAGCTTATCCCGAGATACGCAGTATTTT. Protein: CASSLSRDTQYF. The V call is TRBV7-3, the J call TRBJ2-3; no definite D call. V was cut by 2 bases and J by 5 bases, with 5 bases left in between. CDR1 and CDR2 from the germline V gene are SGHTA and FQGTGA. CDR3 length equals 12 residues.

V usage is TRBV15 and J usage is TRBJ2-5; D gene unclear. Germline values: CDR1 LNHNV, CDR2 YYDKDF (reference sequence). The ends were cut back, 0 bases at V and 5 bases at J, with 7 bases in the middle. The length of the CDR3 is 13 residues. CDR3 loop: CATSRDRWETQYF. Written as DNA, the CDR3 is TGTGCCACCAGCAGAGACAGATGGGAGACCCAGTACTTC.

CDR3 DNA sequence: TGTGCCAGTAGTATACCTTATAGGACCTACGAGCAGTACTTC. Translating it yields CASSIPYRTYEQYF. The chain is built from TRBV19 and TRBJ2-7; D is uncertain. The germline V and J ends were trimmed by 2 bases and 2 bases, with 10 bases remaining between them. Germline V gene lookup returns CDR1 LNHDA and CDR2 SQIVND (reference sequence). CDR3 length: 14 amino acids. Full variable domain (missing parts from reference TRBV19 and TRBJ2-7): DGGITQSPKYLFRKEGQNVTLSCEQNLNHDAMYWYRQDPGQGLRLIYYSQIVNDFQKGDIAEGYSVSREKKESFPLTVTSAQKNPTAFYLCASSIPYRTYEQYFGPGTRLTVT.

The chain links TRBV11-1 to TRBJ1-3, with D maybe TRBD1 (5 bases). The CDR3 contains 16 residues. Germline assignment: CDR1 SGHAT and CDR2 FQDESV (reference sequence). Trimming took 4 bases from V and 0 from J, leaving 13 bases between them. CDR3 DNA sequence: TGTGCCAGCAGCTCACGGGGCGGAAGCTCTGGAAACACCATATATTTT. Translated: CASSSRGGSSGNTIYF. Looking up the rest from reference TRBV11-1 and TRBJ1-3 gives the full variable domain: EAEVAQSPRYKITEKSQAVAFWCDPISGHATLYWYRQILGQGPELLVQFQDESVVDDSQLPKDRFSAERLKGVDSTLKIQPAELGDSAMYLCASSSRGGSSGNTIYFGEGSWLTVV.

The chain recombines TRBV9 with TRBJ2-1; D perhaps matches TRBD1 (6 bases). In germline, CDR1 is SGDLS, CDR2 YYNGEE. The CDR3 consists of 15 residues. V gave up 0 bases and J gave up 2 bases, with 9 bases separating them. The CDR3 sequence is CASSVEGDAYNEQFF. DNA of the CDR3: TGTGCCAGCAGCGTAGAGGGGGACGCCTACAATGAGCAGTTCTTC.

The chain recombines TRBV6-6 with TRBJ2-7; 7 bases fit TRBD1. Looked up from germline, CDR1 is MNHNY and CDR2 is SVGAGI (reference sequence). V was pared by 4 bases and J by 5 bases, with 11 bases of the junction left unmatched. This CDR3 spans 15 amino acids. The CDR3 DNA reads TGTGCCAGCAGTTTTGAGAGACAGGGTGACGACGAGCAGTACTTC. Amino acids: CASSFERQGDDEQYF.

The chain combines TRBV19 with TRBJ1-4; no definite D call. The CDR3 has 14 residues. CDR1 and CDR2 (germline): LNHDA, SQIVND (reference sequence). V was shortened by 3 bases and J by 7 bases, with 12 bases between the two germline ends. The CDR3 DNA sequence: TGTGCCAGTAGTATGATTGGATTTTTTGAAAAACTGTTTTTT. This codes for CASSMIGFFEKLFF.

CDR3 sequence reads: CAWSPLAGLEFF. For the CDR3, the DNA is TGTGCCTGGAGTCCCCTAGCGGGATTAGAGTTCTTC. The chain has TRBV30 and TRBJ2-1; TRBD2 agrees at 9 bases. Germline V CDR1 and CDR2: GTSNPN, SVGIG (reference sequence). The CDR3 has 12 residues. V dropped 2 bases and J dropped 14; count of bases not matched to a gene: 7.

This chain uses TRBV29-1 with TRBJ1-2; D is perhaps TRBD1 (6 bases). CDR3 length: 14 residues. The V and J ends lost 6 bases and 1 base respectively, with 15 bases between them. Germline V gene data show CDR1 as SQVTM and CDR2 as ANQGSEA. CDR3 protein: CSVKQGSGNYGYTF. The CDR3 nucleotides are TGCAGCGTGAAACAGGGTTCCGGTAACTATGGCTACACCTTC.

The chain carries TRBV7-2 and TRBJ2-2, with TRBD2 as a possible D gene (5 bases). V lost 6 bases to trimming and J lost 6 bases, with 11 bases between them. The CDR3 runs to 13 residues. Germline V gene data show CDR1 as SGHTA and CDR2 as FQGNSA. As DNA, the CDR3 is TGTGCCAGCAGTTCCTCGGGGTCCGGGGAGCTGTTTTTT. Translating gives CASSSSGSGELFF. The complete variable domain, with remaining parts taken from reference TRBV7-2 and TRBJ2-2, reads GAGVSQSPSNKVTEKGKDVELRCDPISGHTALYWYRQSLGQGLEFLIYFQGNSAPDKSGLPSDRFSAERTGGSVSTLTIQRTQQEDSAVYLCASSSSGSGELFFGEGSRLTVL.

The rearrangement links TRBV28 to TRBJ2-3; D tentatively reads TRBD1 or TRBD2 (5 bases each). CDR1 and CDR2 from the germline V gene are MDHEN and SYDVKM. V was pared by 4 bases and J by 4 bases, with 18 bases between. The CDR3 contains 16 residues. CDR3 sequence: CASSSRDPIRPDTQYF. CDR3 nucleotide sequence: TGTGCCAGCAGTTCCCGGGACCCGATCCGCCCAGATACGCAGTATTTT.

Here the CDR3 reads CASSFTPGDTEAFF. The CDR3 DNA reads TGTGCCAGCAGCTTTACTCCAGGGGACACTGAAGCTTTCTTT. The chain joins TRBV7-3 to TRBJ1-1, with a weak D call TRBD1 (6 bases). V shed 3 bases and J shed 3 bases, with 11 bases lying between them. The length of the CDR3 is 14 residues. CDR1 is SGHTA, CDR2 FQGTGA, per germline.